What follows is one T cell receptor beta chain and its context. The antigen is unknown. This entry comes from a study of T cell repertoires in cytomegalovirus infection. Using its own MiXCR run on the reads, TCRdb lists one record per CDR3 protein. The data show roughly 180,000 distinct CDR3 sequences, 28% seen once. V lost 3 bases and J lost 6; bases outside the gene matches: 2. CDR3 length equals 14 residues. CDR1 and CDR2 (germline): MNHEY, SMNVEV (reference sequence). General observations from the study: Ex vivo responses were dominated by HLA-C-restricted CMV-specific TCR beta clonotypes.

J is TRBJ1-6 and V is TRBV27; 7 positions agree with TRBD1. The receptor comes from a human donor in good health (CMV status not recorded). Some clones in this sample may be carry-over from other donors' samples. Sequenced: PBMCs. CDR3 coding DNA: TGTGCCAGCAGTTTCCAGGGGGGTAATTCACCCCTCCACTTT. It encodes CASSFQGGNSPLHF.